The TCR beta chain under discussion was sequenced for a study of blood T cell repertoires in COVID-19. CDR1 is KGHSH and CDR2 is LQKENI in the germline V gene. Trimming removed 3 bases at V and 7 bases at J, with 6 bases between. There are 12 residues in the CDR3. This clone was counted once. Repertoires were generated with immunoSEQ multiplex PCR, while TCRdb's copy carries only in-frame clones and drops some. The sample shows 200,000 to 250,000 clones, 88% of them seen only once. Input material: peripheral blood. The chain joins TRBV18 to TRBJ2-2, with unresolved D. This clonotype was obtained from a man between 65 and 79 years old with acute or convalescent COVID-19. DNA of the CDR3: TGTGCCAGCTCACCTCCAGTCGGGGAGCTGTTTTTT. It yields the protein CASSPPVGELFF. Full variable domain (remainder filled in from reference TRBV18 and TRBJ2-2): NAGVMQNPRHLVRRRGQEARLRCSPMKGHSHVYWYRQLPEEGLKFMVYLQKENIIDESGMPKERFSAEFPKEGPSILRIQQVVRGDSAAYFCASSPPVGELFFGEGSRLTVL.